This record covers a single TCR beta chain. Its antigen is as yet unknown. Losses at the gene ends were 4 bases for V and 1 base for J; bases not matched to a gene: 2. CDR3 size: 14 residues. The V gene's germline CDR1 is ENHRY and CDR2 SYGVKD. These data come from a study of PD-1 blockade in classical Hodgkin lymphoma. The time point here: newly diagnosed, previously untreated cHL patient sample. With magnetic negative selection, CD4+ T cells were purified from PBMCs that had been thawed. Broader study findings: What drove the repertoire differences, possibly disease activity or prior therapy, has not been defined.

Assay: immunoSEQ multiplex PCR; the TCRdb copy retains only in-frame clones and omits some. The sample consists of over 25,000 clones, around 92% of them appearing once. Material for sequencing was CD4+ T cells from blood. The source of this sequence is a human donor with classical Hodgkin lymphoma. The rearrangement links TRBV10-3 to TRBJ2-5; TRBD2 matches 8 bases. The chain's CDR3 is CAISVAGGQETQYF. CDR3 coding DNA: TGTGCCATCAGTGTTGCGGGAGGCCAAGAGACCCAGTACTTC.